This T cell receptor (beta chain) was obtained from a study of blood T cell repertoires in COVID-19. V lost 7 bases and J lost 2; bases outside the gene matches: 3. The CDR3 length is 14 residues. Germline lookup yields CDR1 LNHNV and CDR2 YYDKDF (reference sequence). Everyone who took part was roughly 18 to 89 years old, and they came from 20 to 25 US areas. TCRdb keeps only in-frame clones here, not all; method: immunoSEQ multiplex PCR. The sample has 400,000 to 550,000 clones, nearly 90% seen once. The rearrangement uses TRBV15 and TRBJ1-5, with 9 bases matching TRBD1. This clonotype was obtained from a young woman with acute COVID-19. The sample comprised PBMCs or T cells enriched from blood (not recorded which). This chain's CDR3 is CATIRTGGNQPQHF. CDR3 bases: TGTGCCACCATCAGGACAGGGGGCAATCAGCCCCAGCATTTT. Full variable domain (remainder filled in from reference TRBV15 and TRBJ1-5): DAMVIQNPRYQVTQFGKPVTLSCSQTLNHNVMYWYQQKSSQAPKLLFHYYDKDFNNEADTPDNFQSRRPNTSFCFLDIRSPGLGDTAMYLCATIRTGGNQPQHFGDGTRLSIL.